This record covers a single TCR beta chain. The antigen remains undetermined. These data originate in a study of cytomegalovirus exposure and HLA in healthy donors. Study-level background: As an earlier analysis found, roughly 180 million T cells yielded approximately 100 million unique TCR beta sequences.

Amplification used 60 Vbeta primers and 13 Jbeta primers. Generated by immunoSEQ multiplex PCR, the TCRdb table keeps only in-frame clones and is missing some. This table has approximately 100,000 clones, over 8% appearing once. Study-wide results and caveats: Roughly uniform depth of sequencing across donors was assumed in presence/absence analyses. Later analysis revealed greater clonal expansion in HLA-associated TCR beta chains than in equally common others.

Losses at the gene ends were 2 bases for V and 6 bases for J; bases not matched to a gene: 3. CDR3 length equals 14 residues. Germline lookup yields CDR1 MDHEN and CDR2 SYDVKM. The sequencing input was PBMCs. The chain is built from TRBV28 and TRBJ1-4; 7 bases fit TRBD1. The clonotype comes from a man between 50 and 59 years old in good health and CMV-seropositive. The CDR3: CASSLPGGDEKLFF. The CDR3 coding sequence is TGTGCCAGCAGTTTACCAGGGGGAGATGAAAAACTGTTTTTT.